This entry describes one TCR beta chain. Its target is unknown. CDR3 size: 16 residues. CDR1 and CDR2 from the germline V gene are SGHDT and YYEEEE. After removal of 3 bases from V and 4 bases from J, the junction contained 8 bases not matched to a gene. Assay used: immunoSEQ multiplex PCR; TCRdb lists only in-frame clones, some missing. The sample lists around 70,000 clones, about 87% occurring once. CD4+ T cells from unexposed donors were obtained before the COVID-19 pandemic (2011-2018). Naive and memory CD4+ T cells came from enriched cryopreserved PBMCs. This entry belongs to a study of CD4 T cells in relation to SARS-CoV-2 and coronaviruses. Study at large: Shared crossreactive spike epitopes were mapped to their HLA restriction. The study's findings and limits: Roughly 69% of donors had memory CD4+ clonotypes crossrecognizing SARS-CoV-2 and common cold coronavirus spike. Each donor contributed either pre-pandemic or post-infection samples, not both.

The origin of this receptor is a human donor in good health. The rearrangement links TRBV5-6 to TRBJ1-4; 8 nucleotides line up with TRBD1. The sample taken for sequencing was memory CD4+ T cells from PBMCs. In DNA form, the CDR3 reads TGTGCCAGCAGCTCAATTCAGGGGGCTAGTAATGAAAAACTGTTTTTT. Amino acids: CASSSIQGASNEKLFF.